This T cell receptor (beta chain) appears in the sequencing data of a study of blood T cell repertoires in COVID-19. Overall study: Samples taken during acute and convalescent COVID-19 were collected in the United States, Italy and Spain.

Under the authors' procedure: Amplifying reference gene primers gave estimates of nucleated cell counts. The protocol was immunoSEQ multiplex PCR, while the TCRdb copy is restricted to in-frame clones and leaves out a portion. V, J and clone size were drawn from that table, and D and trimming were deduced from the DNA. The data contain fewer than 200,000 clones, 83% of them singletons. The CDR3 is made up of 17 amino acids. V lost 4 bases and J 4 bases, leaving 21 bases between the germline ends. Germline V lookup: CDR1 LGHNA, CDR2 YSLEER. This rearrangement joins TRBV4-3 to TRBJ2-3, with a weak D call TRBD2 (7 bases). The TCR comes from a woman over 75 with acute or convalescent COVID-19. The specimen sequenced was peripheral blood. CDR3 protein: CASSLQGGGGSADTQYF. CDR3 nucleotide sequence: TGCGCCAGCAGCCTCCAAGGAGGGGGGGGGAGTGCAGATACGCAGTATTTT.